What follows describes a single TCR beta chain. Its antigen is unidentified. The PCR used 60 Vbeta and 13 Jbeta primers. Generated by immunoSEQ multiplex PCR, the TCRdb table keeps only in-frame clones and is missing some. In the table there are roughly 180,000 clones, around 75% of which are singletons. The data originate from a study of cytomegalovirus exposure and HLA in healthy donors. The study's findings and limits: Available immune exposure information covered CMV serostatus only. Among TCR beta chains, those listed as cytomegalovirus-associated numbered about 160. Most TCRs appeared rarely, but some public TCRs recurred in many donors.

This TCR was sampled from a female donor in good health and CMV-seronegative. The sample was PBMCs.

For the CDR3, the DNA is TGCGCCAGCAGCTTGGACAGGGGGCCCCAGCATTTT. The encoded protein is CASSLDRGPQHF. The chain joins TRBV5-1 to TRBJ1-5, with 7 bases fitting TRBD1. This CDR3 spans 12 amino acids. Germline V gene data show CDR1 as SGHRS and CDR2 as YFSETQ. V trimming: 0 bases; J trimming: 9 bases; junction bases outside the gene matches: 0.